This T cell receptor beta chain was obtained from a study of a mutant IDH1 vaccine in newly diagnosed glioma. Using immunoSEQ multiplex PCR, the repertoire was profiled, and TCRdb retains in-frame clones only, with some absent. Among around 100,000 clones listed, roughly 90% were seen once. There are a few counts of this clone. Its antigen remains unidentified. Time point denoted: week 11, during vaccination. Topical imiquimod was applied with each vaccine dose, which held 300 ug of mutant IDH1 20-mer peptide. Per the germline V gene, CDR1 is GTSNPN and CDR2 is SVGIG (reference sequence). Trimming left V 2 bases short and J 4 bases short, with 16 bases between. This CDR3 is built from 15 residues.

The TCR was taken from a woman aged 45-60 years with glioma. The chain uses TRBV30 and TRBJ2-3, with D tentatively TRBD1 or TRBD2 (5 bases each). The sample was PBMCs, taken from a glioma patient whose treatment included an IDH1 peptide vaccine. CDR3 residues: CAWSFPGPRPDTQYF. As DNA, the CDR3 is TGTGCCTGGAGTTTTCCGGGACCCAGGCCAGATACGCAGTATTTT.